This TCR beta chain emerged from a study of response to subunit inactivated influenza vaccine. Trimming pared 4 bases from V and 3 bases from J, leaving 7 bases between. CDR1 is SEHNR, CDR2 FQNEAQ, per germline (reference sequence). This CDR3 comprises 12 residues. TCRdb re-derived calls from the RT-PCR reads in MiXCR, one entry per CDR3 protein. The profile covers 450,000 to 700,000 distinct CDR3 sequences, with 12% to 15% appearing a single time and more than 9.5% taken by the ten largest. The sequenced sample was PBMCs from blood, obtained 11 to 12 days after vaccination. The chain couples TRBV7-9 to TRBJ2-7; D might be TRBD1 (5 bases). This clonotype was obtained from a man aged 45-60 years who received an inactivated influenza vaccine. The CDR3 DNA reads TGTGCCAGCAGCTACCAGGGCTACGAGCAGTACTTC. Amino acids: CASSYQGYEQYF.